The T cell receptor (beta chain) under discussion was sequenced for a study of blood T cells in healthy people across ages. Losses at the gene ends were 1 base for V and 3 bases for J; bases not matched to a gene: 3. There are 15 residues in the CDR3. Germline V gene data show CDR1 as LGHDT and CDR2 as YNNKEL (reference sequence). The second PCR ran roughly 6 to 11 cycles with a sample-barcoded 5' primer and J-beta primers. Every cDNA molecule carried a tag from a template-switch adaptor bearing 12 random nucleotides. TCRdb re-analysed the 5' RACE reads in MiXCR, keeping a single row per CDR3 protein. The sample contains about 1 million distinct CDR3 sequences, more than 40% of which appear only once.

This chain connects TRBV3-1 to TRBJ1-5; 7 nucleotides line up with TRBD1. Sequencing was carried out using blood. This receptor was obtained from a woman aged 60 to 75 in good health. CDR3 protein: CASSQAGQLNQPQHF. For the CDR3, the DNA is TGTGCCAGCAGCCAAGCGGGACAGCTCAATCAGCCCCAGCATTTT. Supplemented by reference TRBV3-1 and TRBJ1-5, the full variable domain reads DTAVSQTPKYLVTQMGNDKSIKCEQNLGHDTMYWYKQDSKKFLKIMFSYNNKELIINETVPNRFSPKSPDKAHLNLHINSLELGDSAVYFCASSQAGQLNQPQHFGDGTRLSIL.